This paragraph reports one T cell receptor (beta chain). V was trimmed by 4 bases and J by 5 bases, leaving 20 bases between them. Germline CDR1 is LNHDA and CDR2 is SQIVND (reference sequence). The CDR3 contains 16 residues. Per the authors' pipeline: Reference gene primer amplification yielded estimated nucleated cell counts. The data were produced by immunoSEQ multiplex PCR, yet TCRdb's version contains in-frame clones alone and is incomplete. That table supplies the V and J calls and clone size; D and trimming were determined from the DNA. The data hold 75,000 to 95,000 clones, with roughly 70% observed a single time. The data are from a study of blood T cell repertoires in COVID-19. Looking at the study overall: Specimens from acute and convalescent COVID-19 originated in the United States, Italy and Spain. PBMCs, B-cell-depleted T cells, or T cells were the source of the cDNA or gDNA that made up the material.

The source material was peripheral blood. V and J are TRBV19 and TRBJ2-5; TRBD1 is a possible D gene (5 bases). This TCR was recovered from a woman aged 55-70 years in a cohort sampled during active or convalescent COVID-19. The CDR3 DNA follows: TGTGCCAGTAGTACCCCCGCAACAGGTCCGTCCGAGACCCAGTACTTC. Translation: CASSTPATGPSETQYF.